The clone carrying this TCR beta chain was picked up one time. V lost 0 bases and J 12 bases, leaving 2 bases between the germline ends. Germline V gene lookup returns CDR1 SGHRS and CDR2 YFSETQ. This CDR3 has 9 amino acids. Full-length variable regions came from constant-region reverse primers plus semi-nested Nested Universal Primer A PCR. MiXCR was run by TCRdb on the 5' RACE reads, yielding one entry per CDR3 protein. The table shows 35,000 to 50,000 distinct CDR3 sequences, with around 20% occurring only once. Tregs were sorted as CD4+CD25+CD127-/low cells. The TCR originated in a female donor with breast cancer. V usage is TRBV5-1 and J usage is TRBJ2-3; no clear D. The material sequenced was Tregs sorted from blood. CDR3 sequence reads: CASSLGQYF. In DNA form, the CDR3 reads TGCGCCAGCAGCTTGGGTCAGTATTTT.